One sample yielded the 24 T cell receptor beta chains listed below, sequenced in a study of T cell therapy after organ transplantation. These receptors are not linked to any known antigen. Sequencing used immunoSEQ multiplex PCR; TCRdb keeps in-frame clones, though not all of them. Of 3,500 to 4,500 clones in the sample, around 69% are singletons; the top ten hold 35% to 40%. Time point in this sample: 20-29 weeks after completion of therapy. The sequences come from CD8+ T cells from blood, collected after autologous CMV-specific T cell therapy. The origin of the receptors is a human patient who had received a solid organ transplant and had CMV disease. The graft donor may be the source of some T cells.

The chain recombines TRBV9 with TRBJ2-2, with 8 bases aligning to TRBD2. This CDR3 comprises 14 residues. J gave up 3 bases and V 4 bases, and 2 bases lay outside the gene matches. CDR1 and CDR2 (germline): SGDLS, YYNGEE. The CDR3 loop is CASSREGDTGELFF. The CDR3 nucleotides are TGTGCCAGCAGCCGGGAGGGCGACACCGGGGAGCTGTTTTTT.

The chain carries TRBV7-9 and TRBJ2-2; 8 bases align to TRBD1. With V trimmed by 4 bases and J by 3 bases, 13 bases remained unmatched. Per germline, CDR1 SEHNR and CDR2 FQNEAQ (reference sequence). The CDR3 contains 18 residues. In DNA form, the CDR3 reads TGTGCCAGCAGCTCGGAGAGTGCAGGGGGCCCGCACACCGGGGAGCTGTTTTTT. Protein product: CASSSESAGGPHTGELFF.

The rearrangement joins TRBV29-1 to TRBJ2-5; D is unresolved. CDR3 size: 16 residues. The V gene lost 3 bases and the J gene lost 3 bases, with 20 bases spanning the gap. The germline V gene encodes CDR1 SQVTM and CDR2 ANQGSEA. The CDR3 is CSVDERAITKEETQYF. As DNA, the CDR3 is TGCAGCGTTGACGAGCGAGCAATAACGAAGGAAGAGACCCAGTACTTC.

This clone was recorded a few times. V is TRBV29-1 and J is TRBJ2-5, with 7 bases matching TRBD2. J was trimmed by 4 bases and V by 2 bases; bases with no gene match: 10. The CDR3 contains 15 residues. Per germline, CDR1 SQVTM and CDR2 ANQGSEA. DNA for the CDR3: TGCAGCGTTGAATATTGGGGGGGATTGGGAGAGACCCAGTACTTC. Its translation is CSVEYWGGLGETQYF.

This clone is labeled medium-sized. The chain couples TRBV6-4 to TRBJ2-5; D unresolved. V lost 3 bases and J lost 1, with 12 bases in between. The CDR3 has 15 residues. The germline gives CDR1 MRHNA, CDR2 SNTAGT. This chain's CDR3 is CASSEGTSGQETQYF. For the CDR3, the DNA is TGTGCCAGCAGTGAAGGAACAAGTGGCCAAGAGACCCAGTACTTC.

This sequence joins TRBV6-1 and TRBJ2-2; 8 bases are shared with TRBD2. The CDR3 consists of 20 residues. Germline-derived CDR1 and CDR2 are MNHNS and SASEGT. V trimming: 3 bases; J trimming: 7 bases; junction bases outside the gene matches: 22. The CDR3 DNA sequence: TGTGCCAGCAGTGACAGGACAGCCGGGTCTTTTAGCGGGGCGGGCGGGGAGCTGTTTTTT. Its protein product is CASSDRTAGSFSGAGGELFF.

The J gene is TRBJ2-2, the V gene TRBV4-3; possibly TRBD1 for D (5 bases). The CDR3 consists of 15 residues. The V gene lost 1 base and the J gene lost 4 bases, with 10 bases spanning the gap. The V gene's germline CDR1 is LGHNA and CDR2 YSLEER. CDR3 protein: CASSQGSGITGELFF. CDR3 nucleotide sequence: TGCGCCAGCAGCCAAGGATCAGGGATCACCGGGGAGCTGTTTTTT.

This rearrangement joins TRBV27 to TRBJ2-5; 11 nucleotides agree with TRBD2. With V trimmed by 7 bases and J by 7 bases, 26 bases remained unmatched. Germline V gene data show CDR1 as MNHEY and CDR2 as SMNVEV (reference sequence). The CDR3 runs 20 residues. CDR3 sequence (DNA): TGTGCCAGCACCCCCCTGTCGGGGCTGACTAGCGGGGATCCTCGGGGGACCCAGTACTTC. It encodes CASTPLSGLTSGDPRGTQYF.

The genes are TRBV7-9 and TRBJ2-3, with 7 positions matching TRBD1. V shed 5 bases, J shed 4 bases, and the junction held 15 bases outside the gene matches. Looked up from germline, CDR1 is SEHNR and CDR2 is FQNEAQ (reference sequence). This CDR3 is 17 amino acids long. The CDR3, as DNA: TGTGCCAGCAGCCCACTCCCGCACACAGGGGCGGCAGATACGCAGTATTTT. Translated: CASSPLPHTGAADTQYF. Full variable domain (remainder filled in from reference TRBV7-9 and TRBJ2-3): DTGVSQNPRHKITKRGQNVTFRCDPISEHNRLYWYRQTLGQGPEFLTYFQNEAQLEKSRLLSDRFSAERPKGSFSTLEIQRTEQGDSAMYLCASSPLPHTGAADTQYFGPGTRLTVL.

V and J are TRBV6-5 and TRBJ2-7, with a possible D match to TRBD1 (5 bases). Between the trimmed V and J ends, which lost 7 bases and 7 bases, there was a span of 11 bases. The germline V gene has CDR1 MNHEY and CDR2 SVGAGI. The CDR3 consists of 11 residues. DNA of the CDR3: TGTGCCAGCACGGCAGGGTGGGAGCAGTACTTC. Its protein is CASTAGWEQYF.

The V call is TRBV7-8, the J call TRBJ2-7; possible D gene TRBD2, 5 bases. Per germline, CDR1 SGHVS and CDR2 FQNEAQ. The CDR3 is 14 amino acids. V was shortened by 5 bases and J by 1 base, with 12 bases between the two germline ends. The CDR3 DNA reads TGTGCCAGCAGCCTTCGGGGTGGTTCCTACGAGCAGTACGTC. Translation gives CASSLRGGSYEQYV.

The chain recombines TRBV6-1 with TRBJ2-7; 11 positions match TRBD1. V lost 1 base and J lost 7; bases outside the gene matches: 6. Per germline, CDR1 MNHNS and CDR2 SASEGT. The CDR3 has 15 amino acids. This CDR3 reads CASSEEGQGAVEQYF. Written as DNA, the CDR3 is TGTGCCAGCAGTGAAGAAGGACAGGGGGCGGTGGAGCAGTACTTC.

The rearrangement links TRBV30 to TRBJ1-1, with a tentative D call TRBD1 (5 bases). Per the germline V gene, CDR1 is GTSNPN and CDR2 is SVGIG (reference sequence). Deletions cut 1 base from V and 1 base from J, with 10 bases between. The CDR3 is 14 residues long. CDR3 in amino acids: CAWSEGLQNTEAFF. In nucleotides, the CDR3 is TGTGCCTGGAGTGAGGGACTGCAGAACACTGAAGCTTTCTTT. Variable domain in full (rest from reference TRBV30 and TRBJ1-1): SQTIHQWPATLVQPVGSPLSLECTVEGTSNPNLYWYRQAAGRGLQLLFYSVGIGQISSEVPQNLSASRPQDRQFILSSKKLLLSDSGFYLCAWSEGLQNTEAFFGQGTRLTVV.

The chain carries TRBV7-9 and TRBJ2-7; D uncertain. The V gene's germline CDR1 is SEHNR and CDR2 FQNEAQ (reference sequence). Trimming removed 4 bases from V and 6 bases from J, with 19 bases in between. The length of the CDR3 is 15 residues. The CDR3 DNA follows: TGTGCCAGCAGCTCCTCTATTAGTGCCATGGGCGAGCAGTACGTC. It is translated as CASSSSISAMGEQYV.

This clone was found a few times. This chain connects TRBV6-1 to TRBJ2-2; D unclear. The CDR3 is 13 residues long. Between the trimmed V and J ends, which lost 3 bases and 3 bases, there was a span of 5 bases. Germline values: CDR1 MNHNS, CDR2 SASEGT. Written as DNA, the CDR3 is TGTGCCAGCAGTGAGGGGTACACCGGGGAGCTGTTTTTT. Its protein product is CASSEGYTGELFF.

The V call is TRBV5-8, the J call TRBJ1-2, with D perhaps TRBD1 (5 bases). Germline CDR1 and CDR2: SGHTS and YDEGEE. The CDR3 covers 12 residues. The germline V and J ends were trimmed by 5 bases and 8 bases, with 13 bases remaining between them. In DNA, the CDR3 is TGTGCCAGCAGTCTAGACAGCCCCGGCTACACCTTC. This encodes CASSLDSPGYTF.

The genes are TRBV19 and TRBJ2-2, with 10 bases fitting TRBD2. The CDR3 spans 15 residues. V lost 2 bases to trimming and J lost 6 bases; unmatched junction nucleotides: 3. The germline V gene encodes CDR1 LNHDA and CDR2 SQIVND (reference sequence). CDR3 sequence reads: CASSIPSGRPGELFF. CDR3 sequence (DNA): TGTGCCAGTAGTATACCTAGCGGGAGACCCGGGGAGCTGTTTTTT. Full variable domain (missing parts from reference TRBV19 and TRBJ2-2): DGGITQSPKYLFRKEGQNVTLSCEQNLNHDAMYWYRQDPGQGLRLIYYSQIVNDFQKGDIAEGYSVSREKKESFPLTVTSAQKNPTAFYLCASSIPSGRPGELFFGEGSRLTVL.

The chain recombines TRBV6-1 with TRBJ2-5, with 12 positions matching TRBD1. Per the germline V gene, CDR1 is MNHNS and CDR2 is SASEGT. V lost 8 bases and J lost 5; bases outside the gene matches: 9. This CDR3 contains 15 residues. CDR3 nucleotides: TGTGCCAGCCTCGAGGGGACAGGGGGCGGGGAGACCCAGTACTTC. As protein: CASLEGTGGGETQYF.

There are a few counts of this clone. The rearrangement links TRBV7-6 to TRBJ2-7, with unresolved D. Per the germline V gene, CDR1 is SGHVS and CDR2 is FNYEAQ. The ends were cut back, 1 base at V and 4 bases at J, with 8 bases in the middle. This CDR3 region has 13 residues. The DNA of the CDR3 is TGTGCCAGCAGCTTAGACCCCAATTACGAGCAGTACGTC. This translates into CASSLDPNYEQYV.

The chain joins TRBV7-2 to TRBJ2-7, with 7 bases lining up with TRBD2. The CDR3 extends over 14 amino acids. V gave up 3 bases and J gave up 3 bases; unmatched junction bases: 5. Germline CDR1 and CDR2: SGHTA and FQGNSA. DNA of the CDR3: TGTGCCAGCAGCTTCGGAGCGGGGTTCTACGAGCAGTACTTC. Amino acid sequence: CASSFGAGFYEQYF.

The chain carries TRBV4-3 and TRBJ2-5; TRBD1 agrees at 11 bases. The V gene's germline CDR1 is LGHNA and CDR2 YSLEER. With 3 bases clipped from V and 5 bases from J, the junction kept 11 bases outside the gene matches. The CDR3 is 17 amino acids. The CDR3: CASSQTGQGAIYETQYF. The DNA of the CDR3 is TGCGCCAGCAGCCAGACCGGACAGGGGGCAATCTACGAGACCCAGTACTTC.

The rearrangement joins TRBV9 to TRBJ1-1, with D tentatively TRBD1 (5 bases). The ends were cut back, 4 bases at V and 1 base at J, with 17 bases in the middle. The CDR3 is 16 amino acids. CDR1 is SGDLS and CDR2 is YYNGEE in the germline V gene. This CDR3 reads CASSPEGIPGNTEAFF. CDR3 in DNA: TGTGCCAGCAGCCCCGAGGGGATTCCTGGGAACACTGAAGCTTTCTTT.

The chain links TRBV6-1 to TRBJ2-5; D is undetermined. Trimming removed 7 bases at V and 5 bases at J, with 14 bases between. This CDR3 contains 13 residues. Germline-derived CDR1 and CDR2 are MNHNS and SASEGT. Here the CDR3 reads CASTQGSMETQYF. As DNA, the CDR3 is TGTGCCAGCACCCAAGGATCGATGGAGACCCAGTACTTC.

This clone is medium-sized by share. The rearrangement uses TRBV4-3 and TRBJ2-7, with D tentatively TRBD1 (6 bases). In germline, CDR1 is LGHNA, CDR2 YSLEER. The V end lost 4 bases, the J end lost 3 bases, and 13 bases lay between the germline ends. This CDR3 spans 14 amino acids. CDR3 in DNA: TGCGCCAGCAGCCCGAAAGAGGACAGCTACGAGCAGTACTTC. Translating gives CASSPKEDSYEQYF.